This T cell receptor beta chain was sequenced in a study of T cell responses to AZD1222 COVID-19 vaccine. The table came from immunoSEQ multiplex PCR; TCRdb's copy has only in-frame clones and leaves some out. The sample has some 130,000 clones; about 90% are singletons. J was trimmed by 4 bases and V by 7 bases; bases with no gene match: 10. Germline CDR1 MDHEN, CDR2 SYDVKM. The CDR3 extends over 16 amino acids. This specimen consisted of peripheral blood, obtained 28 days after the second AZD1222 dose. The chain employs TRBV28 and TRBJ1-6, with 7 nucleotides matching TRBD1. The sequence was collected from an adult who received the AZD1222 COVID-19 vaccine. The CDR3 is CASKLTGPSYNSPLHF. The DNA of the CDR3 is TGTGCCAGCAAATTGACAGGGCCGTCGTATAATTCACCCCTCCACTTT.